One and the same sample provided the 9 T cell receptor beta chains below, sequenced in a study of blood T cell repertoires in COVID-19. Libraries were prepared by immunoSEQ multiplex PCR; TCRdb keeps only in-frame clonotypes and omits some of them. The sample consists of 210,000 or so clones, more than 75% of them appearing once. The sample was peripheral blood. The receptors derive from a woman aged 40 to 50 with acute or convalescent COVID-19.

This chain connects TRBV2 to TRBJ1-1; 9 bases map to TRBD1. Germline-derived CDR1 and CDR2 are SNHLY and FYNNEI. The trim removed 6 bases at V and 3 bases at J, leaving 5 bases unmatched. The CDR3 loop spans 14 amino acids. The CDR3 DNA sequence: TGTGCCAGCAGGGATGGACAGGGGCACACTGAAGCTTTCTTT. As protein: CASRDGQGHTEAFF.

V and J are TRBV6-5 and TRBJ1-1; D might be TRBD1 (6 bases). Per germline, CDR1 MNHEY and CDR2 SVGAGI. The CDR3 consists of 15 residues. The V gene lost 5 bases and the J gene lost 1 base, with 14 bases spanning the gap. The CDR3 coding sequence is TGTGCCAGCAGTAAAACAGGGCATGGGAACACTGAAGCTTTCTTT. Amino acid sequence: CASSKTGHGNTEAFF.

The genes are TRBV9 and TRBJ1-2; TRBD1 matches 9 bases. Germline assignment: CDR1 SGDLS and CDR2 YYNGEE. V shed 3 bases and J 4 bases; nucleotides not matched to a gene: 1. This CDR3 has 13 amino acids. The CDR3 sequence: CASSEGQGYGYTF. The CDR3 DNA reads as TGTGCCAGCAGCGAGGGACAGGGCTATGGCTACACCTTC. The full variable domain, in which reference TRBV9 and TRBJ1-2 provide the parts outside the CDR3, is DSGVTQTPKHLITATGQRVTLRCSPRSGDLSVYWYQQSLDQGLQFLIQYYNGEERAKGNILERFSAQQFPDLHSELNLSSLELGDSALYFCASSEGQGYGYTFGSGTRLTVV.

CDR3 coding DNA: TGTGCCAGCGGTTCATTTGGGGGAGCGGGGCAAAACATTCAGTACTTC. Amino acids: CASGSFGGAGQNIQYF. The chain has TRBV7-2 and TRBJ2-4; 7 bases match TRBD2. The germline V gene encodes CDR1 SGHTA and CDR2 FQGNSA. The CDR3 covers 16 residues. V shed 8 bases and J 5 bases; nucleotides not matched to a gene: 15. The complete variable domain, with remaining parts taken from reference TRBV7-2 and TRBJ2-4, reads GAGVSQSPSNKVTEKGKDVELRCDPISGHTALYWYRQSLGQGLEFLIYFQGNSAPDKSGLPSDRFSAERTGGSVSTLTIQRTQQEDSAVYLCASGSFGGAGQNIQYFGAGTRLSVL.

This clone came up once. J is TRBJ2-4 and V is TRBV10-3; 12 nucleotides match TRBD2. Trimming cost V 0 bases and J 5 bases; bases outside gene matches: 8. The CDR3 totals 18 residues. Germline V gene sequence: CDR1 ENHRY, CDR2 SYGVKD. DNA for the CDR3: TGTGCCATCAGTGAGTCGGCACTAGCGGGAGGAGGGGAAAACATTCAGTACTTC. This translates into CAISESALAGGGENIQYF.

The rearrangement links TRBV15 to TRBJ2-3, with 8 bases lining up with TRBD1. CDR1 is LNHNV, CDR2 YYDKDF, per germline (reference sequence). The CDR3 length is 17 residues. V trimming: 2 bases; J trimming: 0 bases; junction bases outside the gene matches: 7. CDR3 sequence reads: CATSRHPQGASTDTQYF. The CDR3 nucleotides read TGTGCCACCAGCAGACACCCGCAGGGGGCTAGCACAGATACGCAGTATTTT. The full variable domain, rest sourced from reference TRBV15 and TRBJ2-3, is DAMVIQNPRYQVTQFGKPVTLSCSQTLNHNVMYWYQQKSSQAPKLLFHYYDKDFNNEADTPDNFQSRRPNTSFCFLDIRSPGLGDTAMYLCATSRHPQGASTDTQYFGPGTRLTVL.

This clone was seen a few times. This CDR3 is CASSMVTGVRVNYGYTF. CDR3 nucleotide sequence: TGTGCCAGTAGTATGGTAACAGGGGTTCGGGTTAACTATGGCTACACCTTC. V usage is TRBV19 and J usage is TRBJ1-2; 7 bases map to TRBD1. J gave up 1 base and V 3 bases, and 11 bases lay outside the gene matches. CDR3 length: 17 amino acids. Germline V gives CDR1 LNHDA, CDR2 SQIVND (reference sequence).

This chain connects TRBV4-3 to TRBJ2-7, with 8 bases aligning to TRBD2. Germline CDR1 and CDR2: LGHNA and YSLEER. The V segment lost 1 base and the J segment 4 bases; nucleotides outside the gene matches: 18. The CDR3 length is 19 residues. CDR3 loop: CASSQVAASSGTRAYEQYF. DNA of the CDR3: TGCGCCAGCAGCCAAGTTGCGGCGTCCTCCGGGACTAGAGCTTACGAGCAGTACTTC.

The V call is TRBV25-1, the J call TRBJ2-7, with 11 bases fitting TRBD2. The CDR3 is made up of 15 amino acids. V lost 3 bases and J lost 1; bases outside the gene matches: 2. Germline lookup yields CDR1 MGHDK and CDR2 SYGVNS. The CDR3 region is CASSDLAGGSYEQYF. In DNA form, the CDR3 reads TGTGCCAGCAGTGATCTAGCGGGGGGTTCCTACGAGCAGTACTTC.